A selection of T cell receptor beta chains follows, all from one sample in a study of metastatic and nonmetastatic thyroid tumors. TCRdb reprocessed the PCR reads using MiXCR. The data show thousands of clones, approximately 30% seen once. The sequenced sample was adjacent normal tissue. Receptor source: a female donor with papillary thyroid cancer or a benign thyroid nodule (not recorded which). Some clones in this sample may be carry-over from other donors' samples. Both conserved end residues are part of each CDR3. A D gene is named only where the DNA matches it firmly. Rows may omit the clone size; those that give it use once, few, many or a size class.

size: few; D: TRBD1; V: TRBV10-3; J: TRBJ2-7; CDR3: CAIASFLTGDRAYEQYF; DNA: TGTGCCATCGCTTCTTTCTTGACAGGGGATAGGGCCTACGAGCAGTACTTC
size: .; D: .; V: TRBV6-5; J: TRBJ1-2; CDR3: CASSYSMDEFGYTF; DNA: TGTGCCAGCAGTTACTCGATGGACGAGTTTGGCTACACCTTC
size: .; D: TRBD1; V: TRBV28; J: TRBJ2-7; CDR3: CASSSWTGGGYEQYF; DNA: TGTGCCAGCAGTTCGTGGACAGGGGGCGGCTACGAGCAGTACTTC
size: few; D: TRBD1; V: TRBV6-1; J: TRBJ1-1; CDR3: CASRDPRGRDTEAFF; DNA: TGTGCCAGCAGGGACCCCAGGGGGCGAGACACTGAAGCTTTCTTT
size: few; D: .; V: TRBV24-1; J: TRBJ2-3; CDR3: CATSVHTDTQYF; DNA: TGTGCCACCAGTGTTCACACAGATACGCAGTATTTT
size: few; D: .; V: TRBV12-3/TRBV12-4; J: TRBJ2-1; CDR3: CASSLTSYYNEQFF; DNA: TGTGCCAGCAGTTTGACGAGCTACTACAATGAGCAGTTCTTC
size: few; D: TRBD1; V: TRBV12-3/TRBV12-4; J: TRBJ1-1; CDR3: CASSLPQGARGGTEAFF; DNA: TGTGCCAGCAGCCTGCCCCAGGGGGCCCGGGGAGGGACTGAAGCTTTCTTT
size: medium-sized; D: TRBD1; V: TRBV5-1; J: TRBJ2-7; CDR3: CASSGFGDRILEQYF; DNA: TGCGCCAGCAGTGGCTTTGGGGACAGGATTCTCGAGCAGTACTTC
size: few; D: .; V: TRBV19; J: TRBJ1-2; CDR3: CAIIMDAYYGYTF; DNA: TGTGCCATTATTATGGACGCCTACTATGGCTACACCTTC
size: .; D: .; V: TRBV5-1; J: TRBJ1-1; CDR3: CASSLKTGAGLAFF; DNA: TGCGCCAGCAGCTTGAAAACCGGTGCGGGTCTAGCTTTCTTT
size: few; D: .; V: TRBV24-1; J: TRBJ2-3; CDR3: CATSDFGTGPDTQYF; DNA: TGTGCCACCAGTGATTTCGGGACGGGCCCAGATACGCAGTATTTT
size: once; D: .; V: TRBV7-9; J: TRBJ1-1; CDR3: CASSEGRNTEAFF; DNA: TGCGCCAGCAGTGAGGGCAGGAACACTGAAGCTTTCTTT